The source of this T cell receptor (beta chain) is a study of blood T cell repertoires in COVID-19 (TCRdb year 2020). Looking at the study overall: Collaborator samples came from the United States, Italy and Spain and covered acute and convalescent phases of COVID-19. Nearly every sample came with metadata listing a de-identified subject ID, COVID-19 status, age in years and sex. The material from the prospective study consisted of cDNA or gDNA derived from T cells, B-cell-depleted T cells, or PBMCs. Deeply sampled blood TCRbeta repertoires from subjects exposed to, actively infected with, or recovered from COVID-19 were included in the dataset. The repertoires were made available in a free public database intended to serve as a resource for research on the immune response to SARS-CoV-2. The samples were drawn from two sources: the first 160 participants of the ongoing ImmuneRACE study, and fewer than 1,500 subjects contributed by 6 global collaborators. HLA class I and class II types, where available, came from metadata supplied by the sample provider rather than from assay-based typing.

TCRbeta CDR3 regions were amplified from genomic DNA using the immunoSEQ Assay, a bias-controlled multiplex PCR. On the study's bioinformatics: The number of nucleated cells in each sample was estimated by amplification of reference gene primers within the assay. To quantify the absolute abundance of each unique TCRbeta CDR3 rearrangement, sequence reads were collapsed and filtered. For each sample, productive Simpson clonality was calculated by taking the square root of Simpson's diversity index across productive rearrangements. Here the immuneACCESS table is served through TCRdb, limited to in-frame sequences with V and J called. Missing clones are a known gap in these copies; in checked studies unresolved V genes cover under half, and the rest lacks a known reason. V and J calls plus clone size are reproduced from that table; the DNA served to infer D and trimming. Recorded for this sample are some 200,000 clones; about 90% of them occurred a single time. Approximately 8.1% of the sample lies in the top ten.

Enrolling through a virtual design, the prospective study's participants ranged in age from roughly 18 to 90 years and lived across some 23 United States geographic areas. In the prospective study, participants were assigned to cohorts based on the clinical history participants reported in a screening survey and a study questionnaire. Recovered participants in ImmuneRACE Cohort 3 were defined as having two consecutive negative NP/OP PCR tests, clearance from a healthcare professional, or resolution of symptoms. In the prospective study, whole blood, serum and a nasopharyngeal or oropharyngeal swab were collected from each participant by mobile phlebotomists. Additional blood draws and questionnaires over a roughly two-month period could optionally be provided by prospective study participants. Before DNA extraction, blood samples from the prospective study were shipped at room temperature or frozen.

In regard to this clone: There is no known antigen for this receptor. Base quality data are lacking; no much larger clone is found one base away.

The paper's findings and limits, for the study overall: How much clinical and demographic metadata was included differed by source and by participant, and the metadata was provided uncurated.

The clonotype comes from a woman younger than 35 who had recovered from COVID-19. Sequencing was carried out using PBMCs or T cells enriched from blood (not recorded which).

The CDR3 protein sequence reads: CSVEPSQGTYEQYF. The base sequence is TGCAGCGTTGAACCGAGCCAGGGGACCTACGAGCAGTACTTC. The sequence links TRBV29-1 to TRBJ2-7; TRBD1 is possibly the D segment (6 matching bases). V loses 2 bases, J loses 2 bases, and the germline ends lie 13 bases apart. The CDR3 sequence holds 14 residues, the cysteine and phenylalanine included. Only the CDR3 DNA stays, 42 bases, in frame from base 1. CDR1 and CDR2, looked up from the germline V gene, are SQVTM and ANQGSEA.